Shown below are 21 T cell receptor beta chains from a single sample sequenced in a study of blood T cell repertoires in COVID-19 (dated by TCRdb to 2018 to 2021). The library was prepared using the immunoSEQ multiplex PCR assay. TCRdb holds this immuneACCESS table with in-frame rearrangements only. Some clones are missing; in checked studies, unresolved V genes explain under half, and the rest has no known cause. The sample table lists 250,000 or so clones, roughly 84% of them with a count of one. More than 1.5% of the sample is in the top ten clones. The specimen sequenced was peripheral blood. These receptors all stem from a woman aged 40-49 years who had recovered from COVID-19.

The chain employs TRBV7-9 and TRBJ2-1, with 9 bases aligning to TRBD2. CDR3 length: 16 amino acids. V shed 4 bases and J 3 bases; nucleotides not matched to a gene: 7. Looked up from germline, CDR1 is SEHNR and CDR2 is FQNEAQ (reference sequence). CDR3: CASSSYSGGIYNEQFF. The DNA for the CDR3 is TGTGCCAGCAGCTCTTATAGCGGGGGTATCTACAATGAGCAGTTCTTC.

This chain links TRBV5-1 with TRBJ1-4; 7 bases are a match to TRBD1. The CDR3 is made up of 14 amino acids. Germline-derived CDR1 and CDR2 are SGHRS and YFSETQ. Germline trimming cut 1 base from V and 5 bases from J; bases unmatched to any gene: 2. The CDR3 region is CASSLMGQNEKLFF. CDR3 nucleotides: TGCGCCAGCAGCTTGATGGGACAGAATGAAAAACTGTTTTTT.

This chain joins TRBV28 and TRBJ1-1; 7 nucleotides agree with TRBD1. The CDR3 is 12 residues long. The germline V gene encodes CDR1 MDHEN and CDR2 SYDVKM. V lost 4 bases to trimming and J lost 4 bases; unmatched junction nucleotides: 0. The CDR3 spells CASSSGGTEAFF. The CDR3 DNA is TGTGCCAGCAGTTCAGGGGGCACTGAAGCTTTCTTT. Full variable domain (outside the CDR3, taken from reference TRBV28 and TRBJ1-1): DVKVTQSSRYLVKRTGEKVFLECVQDMDHENMFWYRQDPGLGLRLIYFSYDVKMKEKGDIPEGYSVSREKKERFSLILESASTNQTSMYLCASSSGGTEAFFGQGTRLTVV.

This clone appeared once. The chain couples TRBV2 to TRBJ2-7, with D possibly being TRBD1 (6 bases). With 4 bases removed from V and 0 bases from J, the gap between germline ends came to 10 bases. Germline CDR1 is SNHLY and CDR2 is FYNNEI. CDR3 length: 14 residues. CDR3 residues: CASSGHRVSYEQYF. DNA for the CDR3: TGTGCCAGCAGTGGTCACAGGGTCTCCTACGAGCAGTACTTC.

This clone came up a few times. The chain carries TRBV7-2 and TRBJ2-3; 7 positions match TRBD2. Trimming at V came to 2 bases and at J to 4 bases, leaving 6 bases not matched to a gene. CDR1 and CDR2 (germline): SGHTA, FQGNSA. This CDR3 contains 15 residues. This CDR3 is CASSLLGGSPDTQYF. CDR3 nucleotides: TGTGCCAGCAGCTTATTGGGGGGGAGTCCAGATACGCAGTATTTT.

The chain couples TRBV7-2 to TRBJ2-7, with D tentatively TRBD1 (6 bases). The V end was cut by 2 bases, the J end by 2 bases, with 10 bases between. The germline gives CDR1 SGHTA, CDR2 FQGNSA. The CDR3 runs to 14 residues. As DNA, the CDR3 is TGTGCCAGCAGCTTACAGGGGTCCGCCTACGAGCAGTACTTC. It is translated as CASSLQGSAYEQYF.

This clone showed up just once. V usage is TRBV30 and J usage is TRBJ1-1, with TRBD1 as a possible D gene (5 bases). Germline V CDR1 and CDR2: GTSNPN, SVGIG (reference sequence). Trimming removed 2 bases from V and 2 bases from J, with 9 bases in between. This CDR3 is built from 13 residues. The CDR3 bases are TGTGCCTGGAGTCGACAGCAAAACACTGAAGCTTTCTTT. Protein: CAWSRQQNTEAFF.

The V call is TRBV24-1, the J call TRBJ2-6; D uncertain. V was pared by 6 bases and J by 0 bases, with 5 bases between. The germline CDR1 and CDR2 sequences are KGHDR and SFDVKD. The CDR3 has 14 residues. The CDR3 coding sequence is TGTGCCACCAGTCGGAGCTCTGGGGCCAACGTCCTGACTTTC. It codes for CATSRSSGANVLTF.

The chain uses TRBV5-1 and TRBJ1-2, with a weak D call TRBD1 (5 bases). The CDR3 loop spans 15 amino acids. Trimming removed 4 bases from V and 4 bases from J, with 17 bases in between. Germline CDR1 reads SGHRS; CDR2 reads YFSETQ. In nucleotides, the CDR3 is TGCGCCAGCAGCCCGGGGGTAGGGAGGGCCTATGGCTACACCTTC. This codes for CASSPGVGRAYGYTF.

This clone was picked up a small number of times. The chain combines TRBV29-1 with TRBJ2-1; D may be TRBD1 (5 bases). Germline V gene sequence: CDR1 SQVTM, CDR2 ANQGSEA. The CDR3 runs to 13 residues. Trimming took off 3 bases at V and 9 bases at J, with 15 bases between the two ends. The CDR3 nucleotides are TGCAGCGTTGAGGGCAGGGATGTTATTGAGCAGTTCTTC. It encodes CSVEGRDVIEQFF.

This clone was seen a few times. The chain couples TRBV30 to TRBJ2-7; 7 bases map to TRBD1. J was trimmed by 7 bases and V by 0 bases; bases with no gene match: 3. CDR1 and CDR2 from the germline V gene are GTSNPN and SVGIG (reference sequence). The CDR3 runs to 12 residues. The CDR3 DNA reads TGTGCCTGGAGTGTAGGGGGCTGGGAGCAGTACTTC. It translates to CAWSVGGWEQYF.

The rearrangement joins TRBV6-6 to TRBJ2-7; D uncertain. This CDR3 is built from 14 residues. Per the germline V gene, CDR1 is MNHNY and CDR2 is SVGAGI (reference sequence). Trimming took 0 bases from V and 1 from J, leaving 7 bases between them. CDR3 loop: CASSYSGNSYEQYF. CDR3 bases: TGTGCCAGCAGTTACTCGGGCAATTCCTACGAGCAGTACTTC.

The V gene is TRBV5-4, the J gene TRBJ1-5; perhaps TRBD1 as D (5 bases). V dropped 4 bases and J dropped 8 bases, with 13 bases sitting between them. The CDR3 runs to 13 residues. Germline V gene data show CDR1 as SGHNT and CDR2 as YYREEE (reference sequence). The CDR3 loop is CASSPAGGEPQHF. CDR3 coding DNA: TGTGCCAGCAGCCCGGCGGGGGGAGAGCCCCAGCATTTT.

V and J are TRBV5-1 and TRBJ2-1; 8 nucleotides agree with TRBD2. Looked up from germline, CDR1 is SGHRS and CDR2 is YFSETQ. The CDR3 covers 16 residues. Trimming took 4 bases from V and 4 from J; bases not matched to a gene: 10. CDR3 nucleotides: TGCGCCAGCAGCCCGCAAGAGGCGGGGGGTTACAATGAGCAGTTCTTC. It is translated as CASSPQEAGGYNEQFF.

J is TRBJ2-7 and V is TRBV7-9; D possibly corresponds to TRBD2 (5 bases). Trimming stripped 4 bases from V and 0 bases from J, with 16 bases between. CDR3 length: 16 residues. The V gene's germline CDR1 is SEHNR and CDR2 FQNEAQ (reference sequence). The CDR3 spells CASSYAGGMSSYEQYF. The CDR3 DNA is TGTGCCAGCAGCTACGCGGGTGGGATGAGCTCCTACGAGCAGTACTTC.

Relative to its sample, this clone is large (0.1 to 1%). The V call is TRBV6-2 or TRBV6-3, the J call TRBJ2-1; TRBD1 agrees at 7 bases. The V gene's germline CDR1 is MNHEY and CDR2 SVGEGT. The CDR3 has 14 amino acids. The V and J ends lost 0 bases and 8 bases, in that order; junction bases with no gene match: 4. The CDR3, as DNA: TGTGCCAGCAGTTACTCCGGGACAGCATATGAGCAGTTCTTC. This sequence encodes CASSYSGTAYEQFF.

The V and J genes are TRBV24-1 and TRBJ2-7, with D possibly being TRBD1 (5 bases). The CDR3 covers 13 residues. Trimming cost V 4 bases and J 0 bases, with 6 bases left between them. Germline V gene lookup returns CDR1 KGHDR and CDR2 SFDVKD. CDR3 in DNA: TGTGCCACCAGTGAGGGGCACTCCTACGAGCAGTACTTC. Translating it yields CATSEGHSYEQYF.

J is TRBJ1-1 and V is TRBV5-1; D is unresolved. The CDR3 has 13 amino acids. Trimming stripped 0 bases from V and 5 bases from J, with 8 bases between. Germline CDR1 is SGHRS and CDR2 is YFSETQ. The CDR3: CASSLGWATEAFF. DNA for the CDR3: TGCGCCAGCAGCTTGGGATGGGCGACTGAAGCTTTCTTT.

This chain joins TRBV30 and TRBJ1-2, with TRBD1 matching over 9 bases. Germline V gene data show CDR1 as GTSNPN and CDR2 as SVGIG (reference sequence). Trimming cost V 0 bases and J 5 bases; bases outside gene matches: 7. The CDR3 runs 15 residues. The CDR3 bases are TGTGCCTGGAGTGTTAGTACAGGGGGCGGGTATGGCTACACCTTC. This sequence encodes CAWSVSTGGGYGYTF.

V gene TRBV14 combines with J gene TRBJ2-3, with a tentative D call TRBD1 (5 bases). The V gene lost 4 bases and the J gene lost 2 bases, with 13 bases spanning the gap. This CDR3 contains 15 residues. CDR1 is SGHDN, CDR2 FVKESK, per germline. The CDR3 DNA reads as TGTGCCAGCAGCCCCGGCCAGGGATACACAGATACGCAGTATTTT. Amino acid sequence: CASSPGQGYTDTQYF.

This clone was counted a few times. The V gene is TRBV6-1, the J gene TRBJ1-3; 7 bases fit TRBD1. CDR1 and CDR2 (germline): MNHNS, SASEGT. The CDR3 spans 18 residues. V shed 3 bases, J shed 5 bases, and the junction held 16 bases outside the gene matches. CDR3 loop: CASSDRQGGPPPRNTIYF. The CDR3 DNA sequence: TGTGCCAGCAGTGACAGACAGGGCGGTCCCCCCCCTCGAAACACCATATATTTT.